This record concerns one T cell receptor (beta chain) sequence. Its specificity is unknown. The sample is drawn from a study of cytomegalovirus exposure and HLA in healthy donors. Broader study findings: Later analysis suggested links between common viral pathogens and several top significant clusters.

It was with 60 Vbeta and 13 Jbeta primers that the PCR ran. Repertoires were generated with immunoSEQ multiplex PCR, while TCRdb's copy carries only in-frame clones and drops some. The sample holds about 190,000 clones, roughly four fifths seen once. J gave up 7 bases and V 6 bases, and 13 bases lay outside the gene matches. CDR1 SEHNR and CDR2 FQNEAQ come from the germline V gene (reference sequence). The CDR3 is 16 amino acids. The sequenced material came from PBMCs. This receptor was obtained from a woman aged 25 to 45 in good health and CMV-seropositive. The chain links TRBV7-9 to TRBJ2-2; 8 nucleotides line up with TRBD2. This CDR3 reads CASRPTTSEDSGELFF. In DNA, the CDR3 is TGTGCCAGCAGGCCCACGACTAGCGAAGACAGCGGGGAGCTGTTTTTT.